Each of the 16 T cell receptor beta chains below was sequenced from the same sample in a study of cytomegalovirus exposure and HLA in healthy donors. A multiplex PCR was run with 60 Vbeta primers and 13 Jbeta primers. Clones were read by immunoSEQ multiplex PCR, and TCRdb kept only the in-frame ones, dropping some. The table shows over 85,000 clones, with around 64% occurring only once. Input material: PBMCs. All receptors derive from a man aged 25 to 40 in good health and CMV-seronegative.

The CDR3 nucleotides are TGCGCCAGCAGCCAAGAAGGACAGGGTACCTACGAGCAGTACTTC. This encodes CASSQEGQGTYEQYF. The rearrangement links TRBV4-1 to TRBJ2-7; TRBD1 matches at 8 bases. Germline values: CDR1 MGHRA, CDR2 YSYEKL. J was trimmed by 2 bases and V by 0 bases; bases with no gene match: 3. This CDR3 spans 15 amino acids.

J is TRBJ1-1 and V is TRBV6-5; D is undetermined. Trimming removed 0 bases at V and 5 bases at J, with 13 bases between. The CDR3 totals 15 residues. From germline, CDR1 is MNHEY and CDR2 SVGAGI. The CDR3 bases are TGTGCCAGCAGTTACTCGGGCCCCTGGGTGACTGAAGCTTTCTTT. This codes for CASSYSGPWVTEAFF.

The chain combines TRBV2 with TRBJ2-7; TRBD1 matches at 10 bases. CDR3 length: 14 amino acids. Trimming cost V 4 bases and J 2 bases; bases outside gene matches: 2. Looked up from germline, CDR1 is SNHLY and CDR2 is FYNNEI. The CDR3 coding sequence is TGTGCCAGCAGTGGGGGACAGGGGCCCTACGAGCAGTACTTC. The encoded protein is CASSGGQGPYEQYF.

The CDR3 DNA sequence: TGTGCCAGCAACGACGGGAGGATCCCAGATACGCAGTATTTT. Translated: CASNDGRIPDTQYF. The chain couples TRBV27 to TRBJ2-3, with 7 bases matching TRBD2. The CDR3 length is 14 residues. CDR1 MNHEY and CDR2 SMNVEV come from the germline V gene (reference sequence). The V and J ends lost 7 bases and 4 bases, in that order; junction bases with no gene match: 8.

CDR3 sequence reads: CASSYFSDGGKLFF. CDR3 DNA: TGTGCCAGCAGTTACTTCTCTGACGGAGGAAAACTGTTTTTT. This sequence joins TRBV6-5 and TRBJ1-4; no clear D. CDR1 MNHEY and CDR2 SVGAGI come from the germline V gene. The CDR3 is 14 amino acids. V was clipped by 1 base and J by 10 bases, with 13 bases between them.

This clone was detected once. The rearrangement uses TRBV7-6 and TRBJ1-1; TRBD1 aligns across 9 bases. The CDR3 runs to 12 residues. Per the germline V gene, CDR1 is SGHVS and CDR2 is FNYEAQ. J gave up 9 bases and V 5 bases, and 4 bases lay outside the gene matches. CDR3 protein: CASSVTGGQAFF. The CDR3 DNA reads TGTGCCAGCAGCGTTACAGGGGGCCAAGCTTTCTTT.

As DNA, the CDR3 is TGCGCCAGCAGCTTGGGGGGAAGGGGGCGGACTGAAGCTTTCTTT. The encoded protein is CASSLGGRGRTEAFF. The chain recombines TRBV5-1 with TRBJ1-1; 7 nucleotides match TRBD1. Germline V lookup: CDR1 SGHRS, CDR2 YFSETQ. This CDR3 region has 15 residues. The ends lost 0 bases at V and 5 bases at J; junction bases unmatched: 7.

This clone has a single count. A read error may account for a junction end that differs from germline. The CDR3 is CSSSLNLMGALEKLFF. CDR3 sequence (DNA): TGTTCCAGCAGCTTAAATCTGATGGGGGCCCTTGAAAAACTGTTTTTT. This chain joins TRBV7-9 and TRBJ1-4, with a tentative D call TRBD1 (6 bases). Germline CDR1 and CDR2: SEHNR and FQNEAQ (reference sequence). This CDR3 is built from 16 residues.

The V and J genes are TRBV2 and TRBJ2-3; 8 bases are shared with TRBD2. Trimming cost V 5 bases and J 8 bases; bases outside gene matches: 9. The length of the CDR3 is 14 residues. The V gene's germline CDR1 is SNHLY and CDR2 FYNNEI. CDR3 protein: CASSQAGGRGTQYF. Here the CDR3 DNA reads TGTGCCAGCAGTCAGGCGGGGGGCCGGGGTACGCAGTATTTT.

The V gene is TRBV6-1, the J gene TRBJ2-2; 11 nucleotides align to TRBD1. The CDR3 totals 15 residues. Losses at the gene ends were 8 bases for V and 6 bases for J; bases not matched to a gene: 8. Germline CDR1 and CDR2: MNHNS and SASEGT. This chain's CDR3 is CASLPGQGVSGELFF. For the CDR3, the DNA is TGTGCCAGCTTACCGGGACAGGGGGTTTCCGGGGAGCTGTTTTTT.

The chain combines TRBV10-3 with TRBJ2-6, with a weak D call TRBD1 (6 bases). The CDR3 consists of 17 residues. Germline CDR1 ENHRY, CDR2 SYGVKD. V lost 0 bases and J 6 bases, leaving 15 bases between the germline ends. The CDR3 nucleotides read TGTGCCATCAGTGAGTCTTCTTCGACAGGCGAGGCCAACGTCCTGACTTTC. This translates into CAISESSSTGEANVLTF.

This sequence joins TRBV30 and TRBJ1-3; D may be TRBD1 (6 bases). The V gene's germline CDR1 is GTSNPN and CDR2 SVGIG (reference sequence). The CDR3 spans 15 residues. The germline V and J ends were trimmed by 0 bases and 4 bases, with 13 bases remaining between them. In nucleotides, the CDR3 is TGTGCCTGGAGTGTCGGGAGGGGGTCCGGAAACACCATATATTTT. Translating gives CAWSVGRGSGNTIYF.

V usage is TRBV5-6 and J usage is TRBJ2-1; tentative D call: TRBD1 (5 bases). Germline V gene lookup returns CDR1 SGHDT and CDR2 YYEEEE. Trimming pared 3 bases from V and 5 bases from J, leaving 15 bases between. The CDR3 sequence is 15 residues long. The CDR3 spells CASSSREGDHNEQFF. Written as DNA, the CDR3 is TGTGCCAGCAGCTCTAGAGAAGGGGATCACAATGAGCAGTTCTTC.

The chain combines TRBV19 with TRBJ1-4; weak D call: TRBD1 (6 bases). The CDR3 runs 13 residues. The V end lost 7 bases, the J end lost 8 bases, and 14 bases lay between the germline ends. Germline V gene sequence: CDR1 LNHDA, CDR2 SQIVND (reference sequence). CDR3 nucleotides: TGTGCCAGTACAGGGGCCCGGTGGGAAAAACTGTTTTTT. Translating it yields CASTGARWEKLFF.

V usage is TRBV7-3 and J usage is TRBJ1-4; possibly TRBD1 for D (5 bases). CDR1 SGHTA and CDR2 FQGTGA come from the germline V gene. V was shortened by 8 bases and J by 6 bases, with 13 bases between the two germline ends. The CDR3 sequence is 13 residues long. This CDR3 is CASAASRDEKLFF. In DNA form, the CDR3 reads TGTGCCAGCGCGGCTTCCAGGGATGAAAAACTGTTTTTT.

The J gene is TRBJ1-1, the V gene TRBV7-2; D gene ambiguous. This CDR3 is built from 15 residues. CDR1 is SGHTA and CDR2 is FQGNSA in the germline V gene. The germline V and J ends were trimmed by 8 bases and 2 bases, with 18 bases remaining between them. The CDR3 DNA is TGTGCCAGCTCGCCCCCCGGGTCCGGAAACACTGAAGCTTTCTTT. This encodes CASSPPGSGNTEAFF.